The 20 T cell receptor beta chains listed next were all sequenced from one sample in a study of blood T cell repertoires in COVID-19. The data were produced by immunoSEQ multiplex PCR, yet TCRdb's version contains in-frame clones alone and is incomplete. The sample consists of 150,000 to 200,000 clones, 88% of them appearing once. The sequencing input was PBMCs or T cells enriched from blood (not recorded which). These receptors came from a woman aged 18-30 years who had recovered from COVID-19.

This CDR3 reads CASSPTGGRTEAFF. The DNA of the CDR3 is TGTGCCAGCTCACCTACAGGGGGTCGGACTGAAGCTTTCTTT. This chain uses TRBV18 with TRBJ1-1, with 8 bases identical to TRBD1. This CDR3 contains 14 residues. Germline CDR1 is KGHSH and CDR2 is LQKENI. V trimming: 3 bases; J trimming: 5 bases; junction bases outside the gene matches: 5.

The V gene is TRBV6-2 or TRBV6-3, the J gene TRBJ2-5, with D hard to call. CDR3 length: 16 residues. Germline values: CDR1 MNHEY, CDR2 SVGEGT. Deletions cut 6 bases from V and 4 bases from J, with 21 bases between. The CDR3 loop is CASSLEFGGPRETQYF. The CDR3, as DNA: TGTGCCAGCAGCTTGGAGTTTGGCGGCCCAAGAGAGACCCAGTACTTC.

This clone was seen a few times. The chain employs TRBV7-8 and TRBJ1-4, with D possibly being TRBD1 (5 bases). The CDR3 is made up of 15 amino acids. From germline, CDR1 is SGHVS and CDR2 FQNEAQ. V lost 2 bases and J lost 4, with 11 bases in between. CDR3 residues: CASSLNAGFNEKLFF. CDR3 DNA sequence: TGTGCCAGCAGCTTAAACGCAGGGTTTAATGAAAAACTGTTTTTT.

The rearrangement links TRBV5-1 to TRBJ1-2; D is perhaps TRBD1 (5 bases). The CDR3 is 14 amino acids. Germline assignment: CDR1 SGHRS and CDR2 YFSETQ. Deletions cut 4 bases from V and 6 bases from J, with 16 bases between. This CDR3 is CASSPLGGINGYTF. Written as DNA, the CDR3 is TGCGCCAGCAGCCCACTGGGGGGTATTAATGGCTACACCTTC.

For the CDR3, the DNA is TGCAGTGCCAATCAGAACACTGAAGCTTTCTTT. This translates into CSANQNTEAFF. The chain has TRBV20-1 and TRBJ1-1; D not resolved. The CDR3 has 11 amino acids. From germline, CDR1 is DFQATT and CDR2 SNEGSKA (reference sequence). V lost 6 bases and J lost 1, with 6 bases in between.

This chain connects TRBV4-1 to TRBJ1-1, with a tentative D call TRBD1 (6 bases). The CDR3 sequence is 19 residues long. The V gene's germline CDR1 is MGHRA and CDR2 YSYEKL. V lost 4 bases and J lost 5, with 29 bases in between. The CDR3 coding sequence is TGCGCCAGCAGCCCCGTGTACCCAATGGGGGGGGGCTATAGAACTGAAGCTTTCTTT. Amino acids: CASSPVYPMGGGYRTEAFF.

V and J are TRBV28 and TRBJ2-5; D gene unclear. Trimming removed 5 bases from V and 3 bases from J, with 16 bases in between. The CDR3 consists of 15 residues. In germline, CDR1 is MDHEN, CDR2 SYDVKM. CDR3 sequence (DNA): TGTGCCAGCAGTCCTCTCCCAGCAGGTGAAGAGACCCAGTACTTC. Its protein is CASSPLPAGEETQYF.

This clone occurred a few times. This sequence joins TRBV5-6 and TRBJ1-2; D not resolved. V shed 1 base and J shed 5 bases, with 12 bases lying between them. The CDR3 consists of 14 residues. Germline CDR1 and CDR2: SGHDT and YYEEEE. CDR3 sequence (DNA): TGTGCCAGCAGCTTGATGCGGGAAGAATATGGCTACACCTTC. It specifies CASSLMREEYGYTF.

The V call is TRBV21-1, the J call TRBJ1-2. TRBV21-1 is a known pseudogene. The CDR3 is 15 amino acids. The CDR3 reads CASSKNETGDYGYTF. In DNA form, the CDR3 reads TGTGCCAGCAGCAAAAATGAGACGGGGGACTATGGCTACACCTTC.

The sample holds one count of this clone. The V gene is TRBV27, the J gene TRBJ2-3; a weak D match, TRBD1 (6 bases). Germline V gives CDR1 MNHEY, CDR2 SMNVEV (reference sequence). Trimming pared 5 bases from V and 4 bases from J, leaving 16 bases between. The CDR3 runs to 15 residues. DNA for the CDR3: TGTGCCAGCAGTGTCACAGGGTGGGGCCCAGATACGCAGTATTTT. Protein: CASSVTGWGPDTQYF.

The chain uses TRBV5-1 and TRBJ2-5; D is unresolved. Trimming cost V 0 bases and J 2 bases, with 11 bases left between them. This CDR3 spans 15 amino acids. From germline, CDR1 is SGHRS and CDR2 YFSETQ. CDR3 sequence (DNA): TGCGCCAGCAGCTTGGCTTCGGCGGAACAAGAGACCCAGTACTTC. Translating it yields CASSLASAEQETQYF.

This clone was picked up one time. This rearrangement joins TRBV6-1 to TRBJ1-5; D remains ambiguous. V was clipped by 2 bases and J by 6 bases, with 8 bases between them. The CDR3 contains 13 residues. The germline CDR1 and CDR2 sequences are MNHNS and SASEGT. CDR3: CASSETPVQPQHF. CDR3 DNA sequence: TGTGCCAGCAGTGAAACCCCGGTTCAGCCCCAGCATTTT.

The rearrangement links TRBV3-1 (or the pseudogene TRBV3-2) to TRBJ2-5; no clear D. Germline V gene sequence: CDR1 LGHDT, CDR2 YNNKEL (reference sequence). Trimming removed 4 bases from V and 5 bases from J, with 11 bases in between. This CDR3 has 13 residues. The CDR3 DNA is TGTGCCAGCAGCCCCATCCGCAGGGAGACCCAGTACTTC. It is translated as CASSPIRRETQYF.

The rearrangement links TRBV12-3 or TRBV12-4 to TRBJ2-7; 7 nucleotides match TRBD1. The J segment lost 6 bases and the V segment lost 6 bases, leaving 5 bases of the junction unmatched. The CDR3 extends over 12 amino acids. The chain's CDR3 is CASSPTGFEQYF. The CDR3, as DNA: TGTGCCAGCAGCCCGACAGGGTTCGAGCAGTACTTC.

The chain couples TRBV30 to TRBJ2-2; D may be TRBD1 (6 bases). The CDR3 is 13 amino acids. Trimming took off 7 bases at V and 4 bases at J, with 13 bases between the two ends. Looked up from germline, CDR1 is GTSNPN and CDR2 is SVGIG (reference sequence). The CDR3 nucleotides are TGTGCCTACCAACCAGGGGTCACCGGGGAGCTGTTTTTT. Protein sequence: CAYQPGVTGELFF.

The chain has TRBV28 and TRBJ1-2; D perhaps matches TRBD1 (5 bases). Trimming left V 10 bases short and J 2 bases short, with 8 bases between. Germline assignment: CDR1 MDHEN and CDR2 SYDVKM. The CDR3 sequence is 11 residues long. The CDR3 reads CATRTNYGYTF. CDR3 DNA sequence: TGTGCCACCCGGACAAACTATGGCTACACCTTC.

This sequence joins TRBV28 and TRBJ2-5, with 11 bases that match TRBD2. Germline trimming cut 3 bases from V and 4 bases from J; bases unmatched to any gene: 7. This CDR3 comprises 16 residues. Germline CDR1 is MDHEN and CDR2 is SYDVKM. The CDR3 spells CASSFSGRASGETQYF. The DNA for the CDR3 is TGTGCCAGCAGTTTTAGCGGGAGGGCCTCGGGAGAGACCCAGTACTTC.

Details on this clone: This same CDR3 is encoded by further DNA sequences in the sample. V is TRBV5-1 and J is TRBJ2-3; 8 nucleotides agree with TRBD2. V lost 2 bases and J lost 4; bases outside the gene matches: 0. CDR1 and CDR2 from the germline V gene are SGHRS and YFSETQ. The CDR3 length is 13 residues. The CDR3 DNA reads TGCGCCAGCAGCTTCGGGGGGGCAGATACGCAGTATTTT. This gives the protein CASSFGGADTQYF.

CDR3 sequence reads: CAMQGRNEKLFF. In nucleotides, the CDR3 is TGTGCCATGCAGGGGCGTAATGAAAAACTGTTTTTT. V usage is TRBV10-3 and J usage is TRBJ1-4; D may be TRBD1 (6 bases). Per the germline V gene, CDR1 is ENHRY and CDR2 is SYGVKD. Deletions cut 9 bases from V and 4 bases from J, with 9 bases between. The CDR3 is 12 residues long.

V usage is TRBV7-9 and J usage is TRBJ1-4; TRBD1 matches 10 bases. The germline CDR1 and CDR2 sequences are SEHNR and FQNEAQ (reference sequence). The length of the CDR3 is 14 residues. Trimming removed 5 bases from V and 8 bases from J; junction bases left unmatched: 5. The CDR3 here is CASSEGQGLEKLFF. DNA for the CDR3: TGTGCCAGCAGCGAGGGACAGGGGCTCGAAAAACTGTTTTTT.